Shown below are 18 T cell receptor beta chains from a single sample sequenced in a study of blood T cell repertoires in COVID-19 (TCRdb year 2020). The library was built by means of the immunoSEQ multiplex PCR assay. Sourced from immuneACCESS, this table was stored by TCRdb with only in-frame sequences that have V and J called. A share of the clones is absent; for the studies checked, an unresolved V gene accounts for under half, and the remainder has no known explanation. This sample is represented by 200,000 to 250,000 clones; more than 75% of them were singletons. The biggest ten clones account for around an eighth of the sample. Sequencing input: peripheral blood. The receptor source for this set is a man at least 80 years old with acute or convalescent COVID-19.

The chain carries TRBV28 and TRBJ2-7; 7 nucleotides line up with TRBD1. Trimming removed 5 bases from V and 1 base from J; junction bases left unmatched: 2. Germline V gene sequence: CDR1 MDHEN, CDR2 SYDVKM. This CDR3 is built from 13 residues. CDR3 nucleotides: TGTGCCAGCAGTAAGGGACAGTCCTACGAGCAGTACTTC. It encodes CASSKGQSYEQYF.

CDR3 sequence (DNA): TGTGCCAGCAGCCGGGGACTAGCGGGAGGTTACAATGAGCAGTTCTTC. Encoded protein: CASSRGLAGGYNEQFF. The genes are TRBV3-1 (or the pseudogene TRBV3-2) and TRBJ2-1, with TRBD2 identical over 15 bases. The CDR3 has 16 residues. Trimming took 4 bases from V and 4 from J; bases not matched to a gene: 2. Germline V CDR1 and CDR2: LGHDT, YNNKEL (reference sequence).

J is TRBJ2-2 and V is TRBV24-1, with 8 nucleotides matching TRBD1. The CDR3 totals 14 residues. V shed 7 bases, J shed 5 bases, and the junction held 5 bases outside the gene matches. Germline CDR1 KGHDR, CDR2 SFDVKD. The CDR3 reads CATSDRGSTGELFF. CDR3 coding DNA: TGTGCCACCAGCGACAGGGGTAGTACCGGGGAGCTGTTTTTT.

The V call is TRBV9, the J call TRBJ1-5; D gene uncertain. V shed 0 bases and J shed 7 bases, with 11 bases lying between them. The CDR3 sequence is 14 residues long. Germline V gene sequence: CDR1 SGDLS, CDR2 YYNGEE. The CDR3 coding sequence is TGTGCCAGCAGCGTAGATGCGGGAGTACAGCCCCAGCATTTT. It codes for CASSVDAGVQPQHF. Complete variable domain (other parts from reference TRBV9 and TRBJ1-5): DSGVTQTPKHLITATGQRVTLRCSPRSGDLSVYWYQQSLDQGLQFLIQYYNGEERAKGNILERFSAQQFPDLHSELNLSSLELGDSALYFCASSVDAGVQPQHFGDGTRLSIL.

The chain combines TRBV9 with TRBJ2-7, with D hard to call. Germline-derived CDR1 and CDR2 are SGDLS and YYNGEE. The V gene lost 0 bases and the J gene lost 0 bases, with 4 bases spanning the gap. This CDR3 region has 13 residues. This chain's CDR3 is CASSVGHSYEQYF. DNA for the CDR3: TGTGCCAGCAGCGTAGGGCACTCCTACGAGCAGTACTTC.

V is TRBV19 and J is TRBJ1-2; 7 positions match TRBD1. Germline CDR1 is LNHDA and CDR2 is SQIVND (reference sequence). This CDR3 is built from 13 residues. V lost 1 base, J lost 7 bases, and 3 bases stayed unmatched. DNA for the CDR3: TGTGCCAGTAGTATAGCCCAGGGGGGTGGCTACACCTTC. Its translation is CASSIAQGGGYTF.

This chain joins TRBV5-1 and TRBJ2-7, with a tentative D call TRBD1 (6 bases). Germline CDR1 reads SGHRS; CDR2 reads YFSETQ. The CDR3 loop spans 13 amino acids. V was cut by 4 bases and J by 3 bases, with 11 bases left in between. The DNA for the CDR3 is TGCGCCAGCAGCACCTGGGACAACTACGAGCAGTACTTC. Translated: CASSTWDNYEQYF.

Turning to this clone: At one of its ends the junction is not consistent with the germline gene, which may arise from a read error. The CDR3 DNA follows: TGTGCGAGCACCTTTCTCAGGGGAGGCTACACCTTC. This encodes CASTFLRGGYTF. This sequence joins TRBV5-6 and TRBJ1-2; perhaps TRBD1 as D (6 bases). The length of the CDR3 is 12 residues. Looked up from germline, CDR1 is SGHDT and CDR2 is YYEEEE. Together with reference TRBV5-6 and TRBJ1-2, the CDR3 gives the full variable domain: DAGVTQSPTHLIKTRGQQVTLRCSPKSGHDTVSWYQQALGQGPQFIFQYYEEEERQRGNFPDRFSGHQFPNYSSELNVNALLLGDSALYLCASTFLRGGYTFGSGTRLTVV.

The chain uses TRBV5-1 and TRBJ1-4; D gene ambiguous. Trimming left V 2 bases short and J 8 bases short, with 19 bases between. The CDR3 totals 16 residues. Germline CDR1 reads SGHRS; CDR2 reads YFSETQ. Here the CDR3 DNA reads TGCGCCAGCAGCTTCTCTAACCTGGGAGACGGCGAAAAACTGTTTTTT. Translation: CASSFSNLGDGEKLFF.

This chain links TRBV5-4 with TRBJ2-1; tentatively, D is TRBD2 (6 bases). Germline V lookup: CDR1 SGHNT, CDR2 YYREEE (reference sequence). This CDR3 spans 13 amino acids. V shed 0 bases and J shed 13 bases, with 14 bases lying between them. The CDR3 region has the DNA TGTGCCAGCAGCTTGGGACTAGGAAGCGAACAGTTCTTC. Its translation is CASSLGLGSEQFF.

The genes are TRBV6-2 or TRBV6-3 and TRBJ1-5; TRBD1 agrees at 7 bases. The CDR3 runs 15 residues. The trim removed 6 bases at V and 10 bases at J, leaving 15 bases unmatched. Germline values: CDR1 MNHEY, CDR2 SVGEGT. The CDR3 protein is CASSPVWDSSRPQHF. The CDR3 nucleotides are TGTGCCAGCAGCCCCGTTTGGGACAGCTCCCGACCCCAGCATTTT.

As for this clone: Different DNA sequences within this sample yield the same CDR3. The rearrangement uses TRBV18 and TRBJ1-1; 7 bases line up with TRBD1. The CDR3 extends over 13 amino acids. The germline CDR1 and CDR2 sequences are KGHSH and LQKENI. The V and J ends lost 3 bases and 3 bases, in that order; junction bases with no gene match: 1. CDR3 loop: CASSPDRDTEAFF. The DNA of the CDR3 is TGTGCCAGCTCACCCGACAGGGACACTGAAGCTTTCTTT.

CDR3 nucleotides: TGTGCCAGCAGCCTAGCTACCCCGGGGAGGGGTTCCTATAATTCACCCCTCCACTTT. Translation gives CASSLATPGRGSYNSPLHF. The genes are TRBV14 and TRBJ1-6, with a weak D call TRBD1 (5 bases). Germline V gene sequence: CDR1 SGHDN, CDR2 FVKESK. This CDR3 has 19 residues. The V and J ends lost 4 bases and 1 base respectively, with 20 bases between them.

This clone has a single count. CDR3: CASSLPSGGPPLMNEQFF. CDR3 sequence (DNA): TGTGCCAGCAGCCTCCCTAGCGGGGGGCCCCCGCTTATGAATGAGCAGTTCTTC. The J gene is TRBJ2-1, the V gene TRBV3-1 (or the pseudogene TRBV3-2); 11 bases agree with TRBD2. Trimming removed 4 bases from V and 7 bases from J; junction bases left unmatched: 15. The CDR3 consists of 18 residues. The V gene's germline CDR1 is LGHDT and CDR2 YNNKEL (reference sequence).

This chain connects TRBV11-2 to TRBJ2-1, with TRBD1 as a possible D gene (6 bases). Deletions cut 0 bases from V and 1 base from J, with 7 bases between. The CDR3 contains 15 residues. Germline assignment: CDR1 SGHAT and CDR2 FQNNGV. The CDR3 loop is CASSLDRGSYNEQFF. For the CDR3, the DNA is TGTGCCAGCAGCTTAGACAGGGGTTCCTACAATGAGCAGTTCTTC. The whole variable domain, remainder taken from reference TRBV11-2 and TRBJ2-1, is EAGVAQSPRYKIIEKRQSVAFWCNPISGHATLYWYQQILGQGPKLLIQFQNNGVVDDSQLPKDRFSAERLKGVDSTLKIQPAKLEDSAVYLCASSLDRGSYNEQFFGPGTRLTVL.

The rearrangement joins TRBV20-1 to TRBJ1-5; a possible D gene is TRBD1 (6 bases). Germline V gene sequence: CDR1 DFQATT, CDR2 SNEGSKA (reference sequence). This CDR3 spans 13 amino acids. The V end was cut by 3 bases, the J end by 5 bases, with 11 bases between. The CDR3 DNA sequence: TGCAGTGCTAGTAGGGGGAAGGATCAGCCCCAGCATTTT. Its translation is CSASRGKDQPQHF.

The chain uses TRBV29-1 and TRBJ2-3; D may be TRBD1 (6 bases). CDR1 SQVTM and CDR2 ANQGSEA come from the germline V gene. CDR3 length: 14 amino acids. V was shortened by 3 bases and J by 2 bases, with 12 bases between the two germline ends. CDR3 coding DNA: TGCAGCGTTGAGCAGGGGCCCCCCACAGATACGCAGTATTTT. Protein product: CSVEQGPPTDTQYF.

The chain carries TRBV6-5 and TRBJ1-5; 9 bases agree with TRBD1. In germline, CDR1 is MNHEY, CDR2 SVGAGI. The junction had 7 bases not matched to a gene; V was cut back by 10 bases and J by 3 bases. The length of the CDR3 is 14 residues. This chain's CDR3 is CATFRDRVNQPQHF. The CDR3 DNA sequence: TGTGCCACCTTCCGGGACAGGGTCAATCAGCCCCAGCATTTT.